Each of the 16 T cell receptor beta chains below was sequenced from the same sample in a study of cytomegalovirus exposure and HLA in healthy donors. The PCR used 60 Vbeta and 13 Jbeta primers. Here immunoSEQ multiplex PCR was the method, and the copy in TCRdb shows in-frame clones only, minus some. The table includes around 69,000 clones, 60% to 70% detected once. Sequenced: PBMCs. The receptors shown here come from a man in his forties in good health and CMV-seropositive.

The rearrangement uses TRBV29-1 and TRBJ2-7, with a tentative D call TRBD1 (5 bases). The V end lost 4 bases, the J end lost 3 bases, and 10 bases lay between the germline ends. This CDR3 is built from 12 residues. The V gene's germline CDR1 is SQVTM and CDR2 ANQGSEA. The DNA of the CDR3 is TGCAGCGTTGGAAGAGACAGCTACGAGCAGTACTTC. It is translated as CSVGRDSYEQYF.

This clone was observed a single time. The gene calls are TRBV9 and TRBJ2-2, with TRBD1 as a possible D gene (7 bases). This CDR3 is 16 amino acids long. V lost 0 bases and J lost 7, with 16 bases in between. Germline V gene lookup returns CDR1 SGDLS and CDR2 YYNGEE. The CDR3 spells CASSVGGGTARGELFF. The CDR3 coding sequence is TGTGCCAGCAGCGTAGGAGGAGGGACAGCTCGCGGGGAGCTGTTTTTT.

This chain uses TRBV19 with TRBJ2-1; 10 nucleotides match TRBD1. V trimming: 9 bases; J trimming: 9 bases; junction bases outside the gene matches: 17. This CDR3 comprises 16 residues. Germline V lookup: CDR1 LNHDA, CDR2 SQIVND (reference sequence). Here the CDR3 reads CASNGPGQGLFSEQFF. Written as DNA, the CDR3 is TGTGCCAGCAACGGGCCGGGACAGGGGCTTTTTAGTGAGCAGTTCTTC.

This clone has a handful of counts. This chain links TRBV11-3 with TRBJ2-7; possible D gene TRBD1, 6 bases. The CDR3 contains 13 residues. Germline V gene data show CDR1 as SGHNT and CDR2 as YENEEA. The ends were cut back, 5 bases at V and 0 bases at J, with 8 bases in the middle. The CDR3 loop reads CASSRTDSYEQYF. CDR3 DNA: TGTGCCAGCAGCCGGACAGACTCCTACGAGCAGTACTTC.

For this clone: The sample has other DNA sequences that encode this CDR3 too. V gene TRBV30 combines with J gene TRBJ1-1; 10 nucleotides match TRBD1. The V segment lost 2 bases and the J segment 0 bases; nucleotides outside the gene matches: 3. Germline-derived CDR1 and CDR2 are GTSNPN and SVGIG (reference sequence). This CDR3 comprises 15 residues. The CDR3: CAWSRDRGLNTEAFF. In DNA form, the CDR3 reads TGTGCCTGGAGTAGGGACAGGGGCTTGAACACTGAAGCTTTCTTT.

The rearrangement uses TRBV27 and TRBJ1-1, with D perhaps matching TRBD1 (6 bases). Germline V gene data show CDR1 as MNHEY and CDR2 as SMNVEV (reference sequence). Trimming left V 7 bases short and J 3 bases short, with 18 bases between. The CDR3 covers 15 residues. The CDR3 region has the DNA TGTGCCAGCACCACAAGGAGAGGGGGTCACACTGAAGCTTTCTTT. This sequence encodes CASTTRRGGHTEAFF.

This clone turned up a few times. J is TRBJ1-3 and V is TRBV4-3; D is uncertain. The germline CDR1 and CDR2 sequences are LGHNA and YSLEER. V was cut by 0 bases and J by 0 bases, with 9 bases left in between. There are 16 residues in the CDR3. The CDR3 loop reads CASSQETGLSGNTIYF. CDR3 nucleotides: TGCGCCAGCAGCCAAGAGACGGGTCTCTCTGGAAACACCATATATTTT.

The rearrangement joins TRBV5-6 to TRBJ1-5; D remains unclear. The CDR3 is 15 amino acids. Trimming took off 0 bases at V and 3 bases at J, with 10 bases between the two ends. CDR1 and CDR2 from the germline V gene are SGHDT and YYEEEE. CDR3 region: CASSLAGMNNQPQHF. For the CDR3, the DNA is TGTGCCAGCAGCTTGGCGGGGATGAACAATCAGCCCCAGCATTTT.

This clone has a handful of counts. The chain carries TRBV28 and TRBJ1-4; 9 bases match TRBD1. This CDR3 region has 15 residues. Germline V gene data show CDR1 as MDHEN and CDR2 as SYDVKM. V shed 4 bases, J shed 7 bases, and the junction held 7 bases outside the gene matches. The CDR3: CASSSTGGDAEKLFF. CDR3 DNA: TGTGCCAGCAGTTCAACAGGGGGCGATGCTGAAAAACTGTTTTTT.

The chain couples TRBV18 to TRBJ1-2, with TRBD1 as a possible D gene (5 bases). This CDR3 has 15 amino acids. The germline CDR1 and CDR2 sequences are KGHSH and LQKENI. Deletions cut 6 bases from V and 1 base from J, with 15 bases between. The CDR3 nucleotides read TGTGCCAGCTCCCCCGGATCAGGGATTAACTATGGCTACACCTTC. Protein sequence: CASSPGSGINYGYTF.

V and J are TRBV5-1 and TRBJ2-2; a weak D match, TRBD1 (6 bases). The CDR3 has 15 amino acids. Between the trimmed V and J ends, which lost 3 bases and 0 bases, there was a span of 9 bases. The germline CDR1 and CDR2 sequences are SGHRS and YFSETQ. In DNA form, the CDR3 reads TGCGCCAGCAGCTCGGACAGTCCGAACACCGGGGAGCTGTTTTTT. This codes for CASSSDSPNTGELFF.

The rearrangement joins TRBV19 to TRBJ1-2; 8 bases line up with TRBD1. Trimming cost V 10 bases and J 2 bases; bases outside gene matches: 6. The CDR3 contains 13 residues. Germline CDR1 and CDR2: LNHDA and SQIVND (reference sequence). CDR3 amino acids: CATSTGANYGYTF. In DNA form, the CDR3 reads TGTGCCACGTCGACAGGGGCCAACTATGGCTACACCTTC.

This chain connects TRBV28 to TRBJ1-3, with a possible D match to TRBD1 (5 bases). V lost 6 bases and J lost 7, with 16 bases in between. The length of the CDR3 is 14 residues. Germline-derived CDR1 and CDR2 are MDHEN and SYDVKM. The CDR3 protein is CASSIPGLRNTIYF. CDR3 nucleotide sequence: TGTGCCAGCAGCATACCGGGACTGCGGAACACCATATATTTT.

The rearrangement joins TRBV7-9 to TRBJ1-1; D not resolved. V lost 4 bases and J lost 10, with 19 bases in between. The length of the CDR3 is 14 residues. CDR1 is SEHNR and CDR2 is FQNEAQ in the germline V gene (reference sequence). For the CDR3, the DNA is TGTGCCAGCAGCTCCCAGTCCAAGGGAGGTAGAGCTTTCTTT. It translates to CASSSQSKGGRAFF.

The DNA of the CDR3 is TGTGCCAGCAGTAACTCCCGCGATGAGCAGTTCTTC. Translating it yields CASSNSRDEQFF. This chain links TRBV27 with TRBJ2-1; D uncertain. The CDR3 has 12 residues. Germline V gene sequence: CDR1 MNHEY, CDR2 SMNVEV (reference sequence). Trimming cost V 5 bases and J 8 bases, with 10 bases left between them.

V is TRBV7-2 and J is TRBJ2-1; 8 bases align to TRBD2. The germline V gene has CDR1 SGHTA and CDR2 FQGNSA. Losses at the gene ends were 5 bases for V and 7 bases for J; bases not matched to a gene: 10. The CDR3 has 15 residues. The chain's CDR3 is CASSIQSGSLNEQFF. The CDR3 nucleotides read TGTGCCAGCAGCATCCAGAGCGGGAGTCTGAATGAGCAGTTCTTC.